This TCR beta chain was recorded in a study of cytomegalovirus exposure and HLA in healthy donors. The study, taken as a whole, reports: Later findings reportedly placed an Asian-associated ancestry cluster below the roughly 730-donor mean for N-insertions. In presence/absence analyses, roughly uniform sequencing depth across donors was assumed.

PCR amplification relied on 60 Vbeta primers (plus 13 Jbeta primers). Profiled with immunoSEQ multiplex PCR; TCRdb holds only in-frame clones, not every one. The sample records some 150,000 clones, roughly 70% being singletons. As to this clone: Its antigen is not identified.

V shed 9 bases and J shed 3 bases, with 8 bases lying between them. The CDR3 covers 12 residues. Germline V CDR1 and CDR2: ENHRY, SYGVKD. The sequenced sample was PBMCs. The chain carries TRBV10-3 and TRBJ2-2, with a possible D match to TRBD2 (6 bases). The origin of this receptor is a woman between 40 and 50 years old in good health and CMV-seronegative. The CDR3 DNA follows: TGTGCCATTCGACTAGACACCGGGGAGCTGTTTTTT. Protein sequence: CAIRLDTGELFF.